This entry lists 21 T cell receptor beta chains sequenced from one sample in a study of blood T cell repertoires in COVID-19. Generated by immunoSEQ multiplex PCR, the TCRdb table keeps only in-frame clones and is missing some. This sample has about 120,000 clones, with 80% found just once. The specimen was peripheral blood. The receptors were gathered from a man in his fifties or sixties with active or convalescent COVID-19.

This rearrangement joins TRBV19 to TRBJ2-7; 9 bases map to TRBD1. With 9 bases clipped from V and 5 bases from J, the junction kept 8 bases outside the gene matches. Germline CDR1 is LNHDA and CDR2 is SQIVND (reference sequence). The CDR3 has 13 amino acids. The CDR3 is CASRPGQGHEQYF. CDR3 bases: TGTGCCAGCCGGCCCGGACAGGGGCACGAGCAGTACTTC.

The J gene is TRBJ2-2, the V gene TRBV7-3, with 9 bases aligning to TRBD2. CDR1 and CDR2 from the germline V gene are SGHTA and FQGTGA. Germline trimming cut 6 bases from V and 2 bases from J; bases unmatched to any gene: 7. This CDR3 region has 16 residues. CDR3 DNA sequence: TGTGCCAGCAGTCCTCTAGCGGGATCCAACACCGGGGAGCTGTTTTTT. Its protein product is CASSPLAGSNTGELFF.

This chain connects TRBV7-6 to TRBJ1-2; a possible D gene is TRBD1 (6 bases). V was trimmed by 7 bases and J by 6 bases, leaving 9 bases between them. CDR3 length: 11 amino acids. Germline CDR1 is SGHVS and CDR2 is FNYEAQ. The CDR3 spells CASIHRDGYTF. CDR3 sequence (DNA): TGTGCCAGCATCCACAGGGATGGCTACACCTTC.

The chain recombines TRBV7-8 with TRBJ2-6; maybe TRBD1 (5 bases). CDR1 and CDR2 from the germline V gene are SGHVS and FQNEAQ. V lost 5 bases to trimming and J lost 4 bases, with 18 bases between them. The CDR3 runs to 17 residues. Here the CDR3 reads CASSPFAGRGGANVLTF. The CDR3 nucleotides are TGTGCCAGCAGCCCCTTCGCAGGGCGAGGAGGGGCCAACGTCCTGACTTTC.

The chain carries TRBV2 and TRBJ2-1, with 9 bases lining up with TRBD2. J lost 9 bases, V lost 4 bases, and 10 bases had no gene match. CDR1 and CDR2 from the germline V gene are SNHLY and FYNNEI. The CDR3 extends over 15 amino acids. CDR3 sequence: CASSGVRAGGGEQFF. The CDR3, as DNA: TGTGCCAGCAGTGGGGTTCGAGCGGGAGGCGGTGAGCAGTTCTTC.

This clone has just one count. The rearrangement uses TRBV3-1 (or the pseudogene TRBV3-2) and TRBJ2-3; D may be TRBD2 (7 bases). Trimming took off 3 bases at V and 7 bases at J, with 14 bases between the two ends. Germline-derived CDR1 and CDR2 are LGHDT and YNNKEL (reference sequence). The length of the CDR3 is 14 residues. CDR3 bases: TGTGCCAGCAGCCACACGCGGGGGCCCCATACGCAGTATTTT. It is translated as CASSHTRGPHTQYF.

The chain joins TRBV6-5 to TRBJ2-5; 7 bases are shared with TRBD1. Germline V lookup: CDR1 MNHEY, CDR2 SVGAGI. V lost 7 bases to trimming and J lost 3 bases; unmatched junction nucleotides: 2. CDR3 length: 12 residues. CDR3 loop: CASTTGEETQYF. CDR3 DNA sequence: TGTGCCAGCACTACAGGGGAAGAGACCCAGTACTTC.

The gene calls are TRBV7-9 and TRBJ2-2; 10 nucleotides agree with TRBD2. The ends lost 5 bases at V and 5 bases at J; junction bases unmatched: 5. The germline V gene has CDR1 SEHNR and CDR2 FQNEAQ (reference sequence). The CDR3 totals 15 residues. This chain's CDR3 is CASSDGTSVTGELFF. Written as DNA, the CDR3 is TGTGCCAGCAGCGATGGGACTAGCGTGACCGGGGAGCTGTTTTTT.

J is TRBJ2-5 and V is TRBV7-2; 8 bases agree with TRBD2. Per the germline V gene, CDR1 is SGHTA and CDR2 is FQGNSA. Unmatched junction bases numbered 10, after V lost 3 bases and J lost 4 bases. This CDR3 has 16 residues. The CDR3 bases are TGTGCCAGCAGCTTTCGAGCGGGAGTGGGGGGAGAGACCCAGTACTTC. It is translated as CASSFRAGVGGETQYF.

This sequence joins TRBV11-2 and TRBJ2-1, with D possibly being TRBD2 (6 bases). Germline V lookup: CDR1 SGHAT, CDR2 FQNNGV. V lost 4 bases and J lost 7, with 17 bases in between. This CDR3 spans 15 amino acids. The CDR3, as DNA: TGTGCCAGCAGCTCTCTCCGACGGGAGCGTAATGAGCAGTTCTTC. Translation gives CASSSLRRERNEQFF.

This chain uses TRBV2 with TRBJ1-4; 8 bases agree with TRBD1. The CDR3 runs 14 residues. The germline CDR1 and CDR2 sequences are SNHLY and FYNNEI. V was clipped by 7 bases and J by 4 bases; unmatched bases: 5. The CDR3 sequence: CASIIDRGNEKLFF. As DNA, the CDR3 is TGTGCCAGCATTATCGACAGGGGTAATGAAAAACTGTTTTTT. Full variable domain (outside the CDR3, taken from reference TRBV2 and TRBJ1-4): EPEVTQTPSHQVTQMGQEVILRCVPISNHLYFYWYRQILGQKVEFLVSFYNNEISEKSEIFDDQFSVERPDGSNFTLKIRSTKLEDSAMYFCASIIDRGNEKLFFGSGTQLSVL.

The J gene is TRBJ1-2, the V gene TRBV2; D gene ambiguous. V gave up 6 bases and J gave up 2 bases, with 16 bases separating them. Per the germline V gene, CDR1 is SNHLY and CDR2 is FYNNEI. The CDR3 loop spans 15 amino acids. The CDR3 coding sequence is TGTGCCAGCAGCCTATCAAGGGAGATAAACTATGGCTACACCTTC. Residues: CASSLSREINYGYTF.

The rearrangement uses TRBV6-4 and TRBJ2-1, with 12 bases lining up with TRBD2. Germline V gene sequence: CDR1 MRHNA, CDR2 SNTAGT. CDR3 length: 15 amino acids. J gave up 9 bases and V 3 bases, and 6 bases lay outside the gene matches. CDR3 sequence: CASSETSGRFSEQFF. Here the CDR3 DNA reads TGTGCCAGCAGTGAGACTAGCGGGAGATTCAGTGAGCAGTTCTTC.

The chain couples TRBV21-1 to TRBJ2-3; the table gives TRBD1 as D, unverified against the DNA. TRBV21-1 is shown as a pseudogene. CDR3 length: 14 residues. DNA of the CDR3: TGTGCCAGCAGTCAGGGGGCTGTTACAGATACGCAGTATTTT. Protein: CASSQGAVTDTQYF.

The sample holds one count of this clone. The V and J genes are TRBV5-1 and TRBJ2-2; TRBD1 agrees at 9 bases. Germline CDR1 is SGHRS and CDR2 is YFSETQ. The ends lost 3 bases at V and 1 base at J; junction bases unmatched: 10. The CDR3 sequence is 18 residues long. The CDR3 DNA is TGCGCCAGCAGCTCCGGGACAGGGAGAGGGTTGAACACCGGGGAGCTGTTTTTT. This gives the protein CASSSGTGRGLNTGELFF.

This clone was recorded only once. The chain is built from TRBV18 and TRBJ1-3; D is unresolved. Germline CDR1 is KGHSH and CDR2 is LQKENI. The CDR3 runs to 15 residues. Trimming shortened V by 1 base and J by 3 bases, and 10 bases separated the two germline ends. CDR3: CASSPQVRGGNTIYF. The CDR3, as DNA: TGTGCCAGCTCACCACAAGTGAGAGGTGGAAACACCATATATTTT.

This sequence joins TRBV19 and TRBJ2-5; maybe TRBD1 (6 bases). The CDR3 runs to 15 residues. V gave up 3 bases and J gave up 0 bases, with 11 bases separating them. Germline values: CDR1 LNHDA, CDR2 SQIVND (reference sequence). CDR3 amino acids: CASSIHGQHQETQYF. As DNA, the CDR3 is TGTGCCAGTAGTATCCATGGACAGCACCAAGAGACCCAGTACTTC.

The V gene is TRBV11-2, the J gene TRBJ2-5; possible D gene TRBD2, 6 bases. V was shortened by 6 bases and J by 5 bases, with 19 bases between the two germline ends. Germline-derived CDR1 and CDR2 are SGHAT and FQNNGV. The CDR3 extends over 15 amino acids. CDR3 sequence: CASRPGVHMGETQYF. The DNA of the CDR3 is TGTGCCAGCAGGCCGGGGGTTCACATGGGGGAGACCCAGTACTTC.

Notes on this clone: Compared with germline, one end of the junction differs, possibly owing to a read error. The genes are TRBV29-1 and TRBJ2-3, with TRBD2 matching 14 bases. CDR3 length: 17 residues. Germline V gene data show CDR1 as SQVTM and CDR2 as ANQGSEA. Here the CDR3 DNA reads TGCAGCGTAGAAGGACTAGCGGGAGGAGGTAGCACAGATACGCAGTATTTT. It encodes CSVEGLAGGGSTDTQYF.

The chain recombines TRBV19 with TRBJ2-1; 7 nucleotides match TRBD1. CDR3 size: 16 residues. The V and J ends lost 2 bases and 9 bases, in that order; junction bases with no gene match: 13. CDR1 and CDR2 from the germline V gene are LNHDA and SQIVND (reference sequence). CDR3 DNA: TGTGCCAGTAGTATAAAGGGAACAGGGGTTCGGTCTGAGCAGTTCTTC. Encoded protein: CASSIKGTGVRSEQFF.

This clone was counted once. The chain uses TRBV11-2 and TRBJ2-5; 7 nucleotides align to TRBD1. The germline V gene has CDR1 SGHAT and CDR2 FQNNGV. With 6 bases clipped from V and 1 base from J, the junction kept 8 bases outside the gene matches. The CDR3 contains 15 residues. The CDR3 coding sequence is TGTGCCAGCAGGCTCACGGACAGGCCCCAAGAGACCCAGTACTTC. Translating gives CASRLTDRPQETQYF.